The entry below describes one T cell receptor (beta chain). As handled by the study authors: Amplification of reference gene primers provided the estimated nucleated cell counts. Sequencing was performed with immunoSEQ multiplex PCR; in TCRdb, only in-frame clones are kept and a portion is missing. The V and J calls and clone size come from that table; D and trimming were worked out from the DNA. Of over 75,000 clones listed, roughly 90% are singletons. Germline lookup yields CDR1 LGHNA and CDR2 YSLEER. The length of the CDR3 is 14 residues. Trimming shortened V by 3 bases and J by 2 bases, and 11 bases separated the two germline ends. These data originate in a study of blood T cell repertoires in COVID-19. Study overall: Acute-phase and convalescent COVID-19 samples originated in the United States, Italy and Spain. T cells, B-cell-depleted T cells, or PBMCs supplied cDNA or gDNA.

What was sequenced was peripheral blood. The sequence was obtained from a man in his 60s with acute or convalescent COVID-19. V gene TRBV4-3 combines with J gene TRBJ2-7, with D unresolved. The CDR3 coding sequence is TGCGCCAGCAGCCAGGCCACGGGTACCTACGAGCAGTACTTC. This sequence encodes CASSQATGTYEQYF.